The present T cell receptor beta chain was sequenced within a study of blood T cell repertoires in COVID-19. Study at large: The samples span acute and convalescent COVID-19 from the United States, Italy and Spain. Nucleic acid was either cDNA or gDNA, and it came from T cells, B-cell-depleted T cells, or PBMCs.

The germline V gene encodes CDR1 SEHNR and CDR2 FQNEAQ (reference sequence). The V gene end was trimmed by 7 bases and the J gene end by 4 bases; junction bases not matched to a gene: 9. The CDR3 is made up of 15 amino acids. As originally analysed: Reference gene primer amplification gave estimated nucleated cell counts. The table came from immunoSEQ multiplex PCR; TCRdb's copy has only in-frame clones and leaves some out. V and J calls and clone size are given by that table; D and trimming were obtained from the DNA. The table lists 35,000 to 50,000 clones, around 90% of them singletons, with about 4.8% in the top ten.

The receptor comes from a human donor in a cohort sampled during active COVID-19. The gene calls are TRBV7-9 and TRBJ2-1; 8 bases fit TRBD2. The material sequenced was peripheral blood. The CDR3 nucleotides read TGTGCCAGCATCAATAGCGGGACGGTTTACAATGAGCAGTTCTTC. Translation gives CASINSGTVYNEQFF.